This TCR beta chain was recorded in a study of T cell clonotyping in hematopoietic cell transplantation. Libraries were prepared by immunoSEQ multiplex PCR; TCRdb keeps only in-frame clonotypes and omits some of them. The repertoire includes some 45,000 clones, 82% of them detected once, and 5% to 6.5% sits in the top ten. Time point denoted: recipient sample about 28 days before transplant, after cytoreduction. The sequenced sample was peripheral blood mononuclear cells, obtained before stem cell transplant. The TCR was taken from a man aged 55 to 70 with myelodysplastic syndrome. Some clones in this sample may be carry-over from other donors' samples.

The CDR3 DNA reads TGTGCCAGTAGTATGCGCAGGGGGAATGAACCCAATCAGCCCCAGCATTTT. Encoded protein: CASSMRRGNEPNQPQHF. V is TRBV19 and J is TRBJ1-5, with 7 positions matching TRBD1. CDR1 is LNHDA, CDR2 SQIVND, per germline (reference sequence). This CDR3 contains 17 residues. With 3 bases clipped from V and 3 bases from J, the junction kept 11 bases outside the gene matches. The full variable domain, with the rest looked up from reference TRBV19 and TRBJ1-5, is DGGITQSPKYLFRKEGQNVTLSCEQNLNHDAMYWYRQDPGQGLRLIYYSQIVNDFQKGDIAEGYSVSREKKESFPLTVTSAQKNPTAFYLCASSMRRGNEPNQPQHFGDGTRLSIL.